This T cell receptor (beta chain) was obtained from a study of cytomegalovirus exposure and HLA in healthy donors. General study points: Immune exposure information comprised only CMV serostatus. Altogether, about 160 TCR beta chains were recorded as cytomegalovirus-associated.

V was clipped by 5 bases and J by 4 bases; unmatched bases: 6. This CDR3 spans 14 amino acids. Per the germline V gene, CDR1 is SGHAT and CDR2 is FQNNGV. The PCR made use of 60 Vbeta and 13 Jbeta primers. TCRdb keeps only in-frame clones here, not all; method: immunoSEQ multiplex PCR. The sample yields some 140,000 clones, more than 70% seen once. In its sample, this clone was seen once. Its cognate antigen is unknown. Sequenced: PBMCs. This TCR derives from a woman aged 55-70 years in good health and CMV-seronegative. The J gene is TRBJ1-2, the V gene TRBV11-2; TRBD1 matches 8 bases. As DNA, the CDR3 is TGTGCCAGCAGCACCGACAGGGGAGGCTATGGCTACACCTTC. The encoded protein is CASSTDRGGYGYTF.